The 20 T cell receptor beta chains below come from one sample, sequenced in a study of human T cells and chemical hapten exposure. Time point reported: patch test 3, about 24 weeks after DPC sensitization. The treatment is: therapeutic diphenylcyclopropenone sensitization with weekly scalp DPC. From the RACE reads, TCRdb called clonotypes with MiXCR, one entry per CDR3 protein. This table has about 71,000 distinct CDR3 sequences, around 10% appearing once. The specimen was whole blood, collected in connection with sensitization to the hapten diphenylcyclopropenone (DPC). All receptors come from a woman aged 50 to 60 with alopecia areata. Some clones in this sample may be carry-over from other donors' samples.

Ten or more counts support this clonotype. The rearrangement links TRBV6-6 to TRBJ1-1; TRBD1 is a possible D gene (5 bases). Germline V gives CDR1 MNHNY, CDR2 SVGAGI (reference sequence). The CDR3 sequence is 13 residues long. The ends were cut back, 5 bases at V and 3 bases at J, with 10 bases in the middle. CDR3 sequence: CASSRDGYTEAFF. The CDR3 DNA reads TGTGCCAGCAGTAGGGACGGCTACACTGAAGCTTTCTTT.

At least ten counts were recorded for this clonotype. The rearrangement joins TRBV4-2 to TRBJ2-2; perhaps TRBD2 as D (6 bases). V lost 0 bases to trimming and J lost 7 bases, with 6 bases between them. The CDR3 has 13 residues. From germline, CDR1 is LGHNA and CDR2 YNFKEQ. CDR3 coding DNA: TGTGCCAGCAGCCAAGAGGAGGGCGGGGAGCTGTTTTTT. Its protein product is CASSQEEGGELFF.

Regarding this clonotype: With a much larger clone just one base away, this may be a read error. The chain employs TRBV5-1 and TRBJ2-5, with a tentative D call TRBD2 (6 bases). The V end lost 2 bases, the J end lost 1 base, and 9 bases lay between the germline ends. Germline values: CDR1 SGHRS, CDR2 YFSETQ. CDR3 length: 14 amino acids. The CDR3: CASSFGSCQETQYF. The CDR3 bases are TGCGCCAGCAGCTTCGGGAGCTGCCAAGAGACCCAGTACTTC.

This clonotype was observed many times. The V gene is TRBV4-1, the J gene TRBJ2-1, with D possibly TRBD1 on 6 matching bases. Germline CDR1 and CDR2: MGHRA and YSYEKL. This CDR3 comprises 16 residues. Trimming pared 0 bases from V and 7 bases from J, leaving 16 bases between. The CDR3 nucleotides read TGCGCCAGCAGCCAAGAGGCACAGGGAAAAAGGAATGAGCAGTTCTTC. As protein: CASSQEAQGKRNEQFF.

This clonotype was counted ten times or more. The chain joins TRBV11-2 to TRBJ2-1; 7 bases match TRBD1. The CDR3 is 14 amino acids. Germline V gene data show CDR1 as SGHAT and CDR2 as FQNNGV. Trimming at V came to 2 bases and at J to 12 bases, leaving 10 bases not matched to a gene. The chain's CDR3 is CASSLWDSGRLQFF. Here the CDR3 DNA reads TGTGCCAGCAGCTTATGGGACAGCGGACGTCTGCAGTTCTTC.

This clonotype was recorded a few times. The CDR3 reads CASSHVATENIQYF. The CDR3 nucleotides read TGTGCCAGCAGCCACGTAGCGACAGAAAACATTCAGTACTTC. J is TRBJ2-4 and V is TRBV3-1; possibly TRBD1 or TRBD2 for D (5 bases each). Germline CDR1 and CDR2: LGHDT and YNNKEL (reference sequence). With 3 bases removed from V and 5 bases from J, the gap between germline ends came to 11 bases. The length of the CDR3 is 14 residues. The full variable domain, with the rest looked up from reference TRBV3-1 and TRBJ2-4, is DTAVSQTPKYLVTQMGNDKSIKCEQNLGHDTMYWYKQDSKKFLKIMFSYNNKELIINETVPNRFSPKSPDKAHLNLHINSLELGDSAVYFCASSHVATENIQYFGAGTRLSVL.

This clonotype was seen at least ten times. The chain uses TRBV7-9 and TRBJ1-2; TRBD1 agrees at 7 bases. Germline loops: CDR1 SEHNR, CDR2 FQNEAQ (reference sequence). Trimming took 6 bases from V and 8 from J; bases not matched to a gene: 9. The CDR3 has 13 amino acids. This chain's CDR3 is CASSSGQARGYTF. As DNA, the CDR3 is TGTGCCAGCAGTAGTGGACAGGCGCGAGGCTACACCTTC.

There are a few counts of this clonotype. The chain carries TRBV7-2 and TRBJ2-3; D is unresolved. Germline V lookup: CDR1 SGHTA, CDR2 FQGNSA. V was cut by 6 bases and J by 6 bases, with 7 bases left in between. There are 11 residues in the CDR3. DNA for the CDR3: TGTGCCAGCAGGACACTCGATACGCAGTATTTT. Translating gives CASRTLDTQYF.

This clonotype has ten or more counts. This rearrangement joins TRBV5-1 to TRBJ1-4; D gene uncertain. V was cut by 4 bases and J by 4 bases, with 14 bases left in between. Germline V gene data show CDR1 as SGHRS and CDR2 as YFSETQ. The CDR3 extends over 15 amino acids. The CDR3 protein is CASSEEGMINEKLFF. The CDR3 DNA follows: TGCGCCAGCAGCGAGGAGGGCATGATTAATGAAAAACTGTTTTTT.

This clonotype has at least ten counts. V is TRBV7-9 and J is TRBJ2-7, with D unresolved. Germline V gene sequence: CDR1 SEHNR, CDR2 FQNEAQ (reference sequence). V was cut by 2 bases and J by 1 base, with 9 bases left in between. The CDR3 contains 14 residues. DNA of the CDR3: TGTGCCAGCAGCTTAAAATACAGTTCCTACGAGCAGTACTTC. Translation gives CASSLKYSSYEQYF.

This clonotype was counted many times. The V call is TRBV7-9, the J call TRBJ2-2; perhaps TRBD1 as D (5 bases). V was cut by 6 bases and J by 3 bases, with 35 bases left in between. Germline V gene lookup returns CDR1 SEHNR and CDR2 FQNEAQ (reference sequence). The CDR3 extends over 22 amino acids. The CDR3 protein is CASSILLLGQGIRNKHTGELFF. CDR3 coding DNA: TGTGCCAGCAGTATCCTATTGTTGGGGCAGGGAATAAGAAACAAACACACCGGGGAGCTGTTTTTT.

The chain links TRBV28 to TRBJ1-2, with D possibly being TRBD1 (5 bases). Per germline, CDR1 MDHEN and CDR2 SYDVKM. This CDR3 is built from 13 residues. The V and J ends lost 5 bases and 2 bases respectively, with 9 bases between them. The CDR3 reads CASSMGPNYGYTF. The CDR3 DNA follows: TGTGCCAGCAGTATGGGGCCCAACTATGGCTACACCTTC.

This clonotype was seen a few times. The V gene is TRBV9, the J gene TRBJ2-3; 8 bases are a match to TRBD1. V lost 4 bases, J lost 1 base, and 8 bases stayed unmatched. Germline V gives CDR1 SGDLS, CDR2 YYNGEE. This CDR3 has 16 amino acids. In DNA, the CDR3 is TGTGCCAGCAGCCTAGACAGGGGAAGAGGCACAGATACGCAGTATTTT. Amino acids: CASSLDRGRGTDTQYF.

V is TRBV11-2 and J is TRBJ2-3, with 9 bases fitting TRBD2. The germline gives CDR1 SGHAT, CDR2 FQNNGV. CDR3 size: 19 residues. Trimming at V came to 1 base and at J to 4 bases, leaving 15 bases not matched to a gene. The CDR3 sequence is CASSLVRLAGSPWADTQYF. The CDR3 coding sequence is TGTGCCAGCAGCTTAGTAAGGCTAGCGGGATCCCCGTGGGCAGATACGCAGTATTTT.

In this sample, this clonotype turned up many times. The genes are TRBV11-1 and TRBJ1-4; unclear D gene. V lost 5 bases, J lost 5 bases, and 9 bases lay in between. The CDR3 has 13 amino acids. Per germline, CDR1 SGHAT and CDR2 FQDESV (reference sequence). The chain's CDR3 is CASSAHYNEKLFF. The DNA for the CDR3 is TGTGCCAGCAGCGCCCACTACAATGAAAAACTGTTTTTT.

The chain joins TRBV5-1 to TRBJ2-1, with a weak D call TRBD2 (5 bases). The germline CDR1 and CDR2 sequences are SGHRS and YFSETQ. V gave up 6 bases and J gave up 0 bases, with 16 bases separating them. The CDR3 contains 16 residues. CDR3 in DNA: TGCGCCAGCACCCCCGGCGGGTGGGGCTCCTACAATGAGCAGTTCTTC. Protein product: CASTPGGWGSYNEQFF.

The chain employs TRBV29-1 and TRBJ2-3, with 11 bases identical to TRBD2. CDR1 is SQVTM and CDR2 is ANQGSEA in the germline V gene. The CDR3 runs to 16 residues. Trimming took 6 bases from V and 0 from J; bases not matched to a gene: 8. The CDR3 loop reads CSVLKLAGVSTDTQYF. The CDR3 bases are TGCAGCGTCCTAAAACTAGCGGGGGTTAGCACAGATACGCAGTATTTT.

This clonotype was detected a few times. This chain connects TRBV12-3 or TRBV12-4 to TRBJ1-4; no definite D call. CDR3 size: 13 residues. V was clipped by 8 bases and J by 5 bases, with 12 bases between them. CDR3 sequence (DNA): TGTGCCAGCGTAAACACCCTAAATGAAAAACTGTTTTTT. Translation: CASVNTLNEKLFF.

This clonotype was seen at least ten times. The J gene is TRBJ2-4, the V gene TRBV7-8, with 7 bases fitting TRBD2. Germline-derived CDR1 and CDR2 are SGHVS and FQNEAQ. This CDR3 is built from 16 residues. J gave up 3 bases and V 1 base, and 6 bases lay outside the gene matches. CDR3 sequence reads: CASSLVLAENKNIQYF. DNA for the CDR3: TGTGCCAGCAGCTTAGTCCTAGCGGAAAACAAAAACATTCAGTACTTC.

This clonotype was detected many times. CDR3 nucleotides: TGTGCCAGCAGCCCCTTGTACGGACAGGGGGCGCGTAATGAGCAGTTCTTC. This gives the protein CASSPLYGQGARNEQFF. V usage is TRBV16 and J usage is TRBJ2-1; the match to TRBD1 covers 11 bases. Germline V lookup: CDR1 KGHSY, CDR2 FQNENV. V lost 4 bases and J lost 7; bases outside the gene matches: 12. The CDR3 consists of 17 residues.